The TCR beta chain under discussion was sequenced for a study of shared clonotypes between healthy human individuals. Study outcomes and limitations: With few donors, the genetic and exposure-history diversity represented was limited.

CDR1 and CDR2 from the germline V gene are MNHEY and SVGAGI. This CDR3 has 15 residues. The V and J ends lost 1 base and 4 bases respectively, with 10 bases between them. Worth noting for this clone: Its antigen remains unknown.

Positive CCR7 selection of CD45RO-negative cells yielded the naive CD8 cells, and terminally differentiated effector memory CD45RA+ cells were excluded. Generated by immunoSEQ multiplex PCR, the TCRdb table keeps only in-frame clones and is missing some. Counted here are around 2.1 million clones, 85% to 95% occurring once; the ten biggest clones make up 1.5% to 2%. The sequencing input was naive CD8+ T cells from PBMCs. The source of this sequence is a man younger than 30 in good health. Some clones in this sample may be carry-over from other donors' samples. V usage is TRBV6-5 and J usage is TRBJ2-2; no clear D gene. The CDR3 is CASSYWSSSTGELFF. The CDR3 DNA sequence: TGTGCCAGCAGTTACTGGAGTAGTAGCACCGGGGAGCTGTTTTTT.